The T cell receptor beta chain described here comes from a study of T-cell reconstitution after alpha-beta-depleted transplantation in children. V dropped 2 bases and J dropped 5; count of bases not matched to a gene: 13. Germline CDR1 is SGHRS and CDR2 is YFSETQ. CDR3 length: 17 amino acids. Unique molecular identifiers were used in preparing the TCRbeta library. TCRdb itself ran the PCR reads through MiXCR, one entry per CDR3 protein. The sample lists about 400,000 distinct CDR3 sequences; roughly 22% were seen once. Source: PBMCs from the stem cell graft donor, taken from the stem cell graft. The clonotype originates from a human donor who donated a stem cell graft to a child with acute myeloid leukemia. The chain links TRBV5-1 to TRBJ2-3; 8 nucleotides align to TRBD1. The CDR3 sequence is CASSFPLGRGRGDTQYF. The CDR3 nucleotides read TGCGCCAGCAGCTTTCCCCTCGGCAGGGGGCGGGGAGATACGCAGTATTTT.